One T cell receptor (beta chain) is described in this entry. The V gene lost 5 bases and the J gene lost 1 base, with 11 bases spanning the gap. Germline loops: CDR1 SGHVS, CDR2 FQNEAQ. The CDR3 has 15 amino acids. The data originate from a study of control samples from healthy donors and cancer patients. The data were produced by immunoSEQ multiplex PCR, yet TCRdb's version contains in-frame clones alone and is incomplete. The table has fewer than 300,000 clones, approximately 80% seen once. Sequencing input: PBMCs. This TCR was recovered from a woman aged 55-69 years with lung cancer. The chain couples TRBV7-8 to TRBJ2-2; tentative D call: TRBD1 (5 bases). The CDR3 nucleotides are TGTGCCAGCAGCCTTCGTGACAGGAACACCGGGGAGCTGTTTTTT. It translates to CASSLRDRNTGELFF.